Listed here is a single TCR beta chain. This clonotype is categorized as medium-sized (0.01 to 0.1%). Its antigen specificity is not known. Base-call qualities are not available, and no considerably larger clone is one nucleotide away. According to the study, the label for this sample's time point signals: sample taken at primary tumor resection. Whole RNA extracted from tumor and nontumor lung tissue, or from cryopreserved PBMC samples, was used for TCR sequencing without cell sorting. The donors were 70 or so patients from the lung TRACERx cohort who had early-stage, untreated non-small cell lung cancer. A patient was chosen for TCR sequencing only when enough RNA was available from at least two tumor regions. CDR1 MDHEN and CDR2 SYDVKM are derived from the germline V gene. V loses 8 bases of germline sequence and J loses 8 bases, and the interval between the two ends is 12 bases. From the cysteine up to the phenylalanine, the CDR3 has a length of 11 residues. Just CDR3 DNA is preserved here, 33 bases in frame from base 1.

This sample was included in a study of spatial heterogeneity in lung cancer (dated by TCRdb to about 2019). Regarding the complete study: More beta-chain than alpha-chain transcripts were consistently detected, likely reflecting higher beta-chain transcript abundance. In the raw uncorrected reads, each unique combination of TCR and UMI appeared more than ten times on average. The study quantitatively compared TCR alpha and beta repertoires across multiple tumor regions, matched nontumor lung and blood in non-small cell lung cancer. The study linked features of the TCR repertoire to counts of nonsynonymous mutations, which were determined by whole-exome sequencing of tumor tissue. Both alpha and beta chains were TCR-sequenced in hundreds of tumor regions, 64 matched nontumor lung samples and roughly 50 PBMC samples obtained at surgery.

On the study overall, not on this receptor specifically: Ubiquitous expanded tumor TCRs were detected in blood more often at tumor resection than at routine follow-up. Confirming at a functional level the hypothesis that regional TCRs recognize regional mutations was considered to require additional single-cell paired TCR alpha and beta sequencing.

Libraries were made using 5' RACE. Instrument on record: NextSeq 500. To allow correction of PCR and sequencing errors, the TCR library protocol tagged every TCR cDNA molecule with a unique molecular identifier. Concerning the study's data processing: TCR identification, UMI-based error correction and CDR3 extraction were performed with Decombinator tools. TCRs above a frequency of 2 per 1,000, corresponding to the top 1% of the tumor frequency distribution, were defined as expanded. Each repertoire was subsampled 100 times to 5,000 TCRs, after which Renyi diversity was computed with the R vegan package. CDR3 similarity networks were constructed using string-kernel similarity of amino acid triplets, with links drawn between CDR3s whose pairwise similarity was above 0.82. TCRdb reran the public reads through fastp at Q25 and MiXCR, keeping productive beta chains. Rows matching on CDR3 protein sequence are summarized as one entry with the most common DNA and genes. The V and J calls reflect TCRdb's pipeline rather than the authors' work. The sample table holds some 53,000 distinct CDR3 sequences, of which roughly 7% were seen once. About 3% of the sample is held by the ten biggest clonotypes.

This TCR was recovered from a female donor with early-stage non-small cell lung cancer. Sequenced here: PBMCs, sampled at surgery. This chain is built from TRBV28 and TRBJ1-1; a tentative D match to TRBD1 spans 5 bases. Here is the DNA: TGTGCCAGCGGTCGGGGCTTAGAAGCTTTCTTT. Translated, it gives CASGRGLEAFF.